These T cell receptor beta chains were read from a single sample in a study of cytomegalovirus exposure and HLA in healthy donors. Assay: immunoSEQ multiplex PCR; the TCRdb copy retains only in-frame clones and omits some. Counted here are about 180,000 clones, about 72% occurring once; the ten biggest clones make up 2% to 2.5%. Sequenced input: PBMCs. These receptors were collected from a human donor in good health. The conserved cysteine and the conserved F or W are not part of the CDR3 here.

TRBJ1-2	TRBV19	ASTTGAGGYYGYT
TRBJ2-7	TRBV14	ASSQGLVVYEQY
TRBJ2-5	TRBV9	ASSPSGGAPETQY
TRBJ1-5	TRBV19	ASSIGPGRTAGNQPQH
TRBJ1-3	TRBV19	ASNGQGAGNTIY
TRBJ2-3	TRBV27	ASSPGWRGGPGDTQY
TRBJ2-7	TRBV11-2	ASSSSYEQY
TRBJ1-1	TRBV5-5	ASSFSRDRLNTEAF
TRBJ2-1	TRBV4-1	ASSHPTGLNEQF
TRBJ2-3	TRBV7-6	ASTRGGVNTDTQY
TRBJ1-6	TRBV27	ASSLYGGLLSSYNSPLH
TRBJ2-1	TRBV25-1	ATHKHNEQF
TRBJ2-7	TRBV7-3	APRRGEQY
TRBJ2-5	TRBV6-6	ASSRGQGAQETQY
TRBJ2-2	TRBV7-6	ASSWLAGDTGELF